Listed below are T cell receptor beta chains from one sample, sequenced in a study of shared clonotypes between healthy human individuals. Produced via immunoSEQ multiplex PCR; TCRdb's table is partial and in-frame only. This table has some 2.1 million clones, roughly 94% appearing once. Input material: naive CD4+ T cells sorted from blood. The receptors come from a man between 18 and 35 years old in good health. CDR3s include the opening cysteine and the closing phenylalanine or tryptophan. D genes are given only for firm matches. Rows may omit the clone size; those that give it use once, few, many or a size class.

TRBJ1-5	TRBV28	NA	NA	CASTGRVGQPQHF	TGTGCCAGCACGGGGCGCGTGGGTCAGCCCCAGCATTTT
TRBJ2-7	TRBV18	once	NA	CASSPPERTYEQYF	TGTGCCAGCTCACCACCGGAAAGAACCTACGAGCAGTACTTC
TRBJ1-5	TRBV2	NA	NA	CASSENGGPNQPQHF	TGTGCCAGCAGTGAAAACGGGGGGCCGAATCAGCCCCAGCATTTT
TRBJ2-4	TRBV5-1	once	NA	CASSSSQTQGIQYF	TGCGCCAGCAGCTCGTCACAGACCCAAGGCATTCAGTACTTC
TRBJ2-1	TRBV9	NA	NA	CASSGTVYNEQFF	TGTGCCAGCAGCGGGACAGTCTACAATGAGCAGTTCTTC
TRBJ2-7	TRBV28	NA	NA	CASSYRDGRDEQYF	TGTGCCAGCAGTTACAGGGATGGGAGAGACGAGCAGTACTTC
TRBJ1-5	TRBV2	NA	NA	CASSDQDQPQHF	TGTGCCAGCAGTGATCAGGATCAGCCCCAGCATTTT
TRBJ1-1	TRBV6-5	NA	NA	CASSYLGKLEAFF	TGTGCCAGCAGTTACCTCGGCAAGCTTGAAGCTTTCTTT
TRBJ2-5	TRBV6-1	NA	NA	CALKRGIETQYF	TGTGCCCTCAAACGGGGCATAGAGACCCAGTACTTC
TRBJ2-7	TRBV5-1	once	TRBD1	CASSSPGTGGYEQYF	TGCGCCAGCAGCTCGCCCGGGACAGGGGGCTACGAGCAGTACTTC
TRBJ1-2	TRBV30	NA	NA	CAWSRGNRGYTF	TGTGCCTGGAGTCGAGGGAATCGGGGCTACACCTTC